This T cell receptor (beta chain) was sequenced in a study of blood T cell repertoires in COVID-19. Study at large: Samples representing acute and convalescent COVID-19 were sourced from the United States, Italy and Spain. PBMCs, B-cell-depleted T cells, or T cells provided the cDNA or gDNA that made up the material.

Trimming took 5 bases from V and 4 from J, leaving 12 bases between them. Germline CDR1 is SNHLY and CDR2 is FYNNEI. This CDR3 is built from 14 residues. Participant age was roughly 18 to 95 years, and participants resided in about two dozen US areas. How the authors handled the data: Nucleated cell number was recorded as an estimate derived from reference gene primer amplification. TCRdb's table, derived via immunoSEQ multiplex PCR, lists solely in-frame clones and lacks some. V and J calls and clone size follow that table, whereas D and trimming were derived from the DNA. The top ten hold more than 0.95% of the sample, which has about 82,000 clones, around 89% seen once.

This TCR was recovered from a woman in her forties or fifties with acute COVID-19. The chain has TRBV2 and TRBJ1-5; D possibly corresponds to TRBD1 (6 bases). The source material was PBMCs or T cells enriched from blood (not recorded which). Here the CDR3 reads CASSQTGINQPQHF. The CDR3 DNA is TGTGCCAGCAGTCAAACAGGGATAAATCAGCCCCAGCATTTT.